The 8 T cell receptor beta chains below all came from one sample that was sequenced in a study of breast tumors, draining lymph nodes, adjacent tissues (TCRdb year 2016). Library method: multiplex PCR. The sequencer was an Illumina HiSeq 2000. TCRdb reworked the public reads: Q25 trimming with fastp, MiXCR clone assembly, productive beta chains retained. Entries are consolidated by CDR3 protein sequence, retaining the most common genes and DNA. The sample records about 180,000 distinct CDR3 sequences, approximately 30% of which are singletons. The ten largest make up about 3.8% of the sample. Lymph node samples came from the axillary draining lymph nodes of breast cancer patients. The material sequenced was axillary lymph node tissue. Receptors were obtained from a female donor with breast cancer. Some clones in this sample may be carry-over from other donors' samples.

DNA of the CDR3: TGTGCCAGTAGAACGGGGGGGTTCACAGTGAGAGGAAAAGAGACCCAGTACTTC. Residues: CASRTGGFTVRGKETQYF. V and J are TRBV19 and TRBJ2-5; TRBD2 agrees at 8 bases. Germline CDR1 LNHDA, CDR2 SQIVND (reference sequence). There are 18 residues in the CDR3. V lost 6 bases, J lost 3 bases, and 18 bases stayed unmatched.

The CDR3 spells CASSPGTATGELFF. In DNA form, the CDR3 reads TGTGCCAGCAGCCCCGGGACCGCCACCGGGGAGCTGTTTTTT. The V call is TRBV7-9, the J call TRBJ2-2, with D perhaps given as TRBD1 or TRBD2 (5 bases each). The CDR3 length is 14 residues. Trimming left V 5 bases short and J 4 bases short, with 11 bases between. Per the germline V gene, CDR1 is SEHNR and CDR2 is FQNEAQ (reference sequence).

This clonotype occurred many times. The chain employs TRBV4-3 and TRBJ2-7; TRBD2 is a possible D gene (6 bases). The length of the CDR3 is 17 residues. CDR1 LGHNA and CDR2 YSLEER come from the germline V gene. The ends were cut back, 0 bases at V and 0 bases at J, with 15 bases in the middle. CDR3 nucleotide sequence: TGCGCCAGCAGCCAAGAAAGCGTAGCGGTAAGCTCCTACGAGCAGTACTTC. Residues: CASSQESVAVSSYEQYF.

This clonotype appeared many times. V usage is TRBV29-1 and J usage is TRBJ2-7; D not resolved. This CDR3 has 12 amino acids. Trimming removed 1 base at V and 3 bases at J, with 7 bases between. Germline V gives CDR1 SQVTM, CDR2 ANQGSEA. The CDR3 nucleotides read TGCAGCGTTGAAGTCGACGGCTACGAGCAGTACTTC. Protein: CSVEVDGYEQYF.

The chain is built from TRBV5-1 and TRBJ1-3; maybe TRBD1 (6 bases). The V and J ends lost 3 bases and 4 bases respectively, with 11 bases between them. This CDR3 is 14 amino acids long. From germline, CDR1 is SGHRS and CDR2 YFSETQ. The CDR3 loop reads CASSSVTGGNTIYF. In DNA form, the CDR3 reads TGCGCCAGCAGCTCCGTAACAGGGGGAAACACCATATATTTT. The complete variable domain, with remaining parts taken from reference TRBV5-1 and TRBJ1-3, reads KAGVTQTPRYLIKTRGQQVTLSCSPISGHRSVSWYQQTPGQGLQFLFEYFSETQRNKGNFPGRFSGRQFSNSRSEMNVSTLELGDSALYLCASSSVTGGNTIYFGEGSWLTVV.

In this sample, this clonotype turned up many times. The J gene is TRBJ1-2, the V gene TRBV28, with D unresolved. Looked up from germline, CDR1 is MDHEN and CDR2 is SYDVKM. V gave up 5 bases and J gave up 8 bases, with 18 bases separating them. The CDR3 has 14 residues. The CDR3 reads CASSLSTGGYGYTF. The DNA for the CDR3 is TGTGCCAGCAGTCTGTCGACGGGAGGATACGGCTACACCTTC.

This clonotype was seen ten or more times. The rearrangement uses TRBV20-1 and TRBJ2-1; tentative D call: TRBD1 (7 bases). Germline V lookup: CDR1 DFQATT, CDR2 SNEGSKA (reference sequence). The CDR3 totals 16 residues. The V gene lost 3 bases and the J gene lost 4 bases, with 19 bases spanning the gap. The CDR3 here is CSAREGTAPSYNEQFF. CDR3 coding DNA: TGCAGTGCTAGGGAGGGGACAGCGCCTTCTTACAATGAGCAGTTCTTC.

To note about this clonotype: At one end, the junction sequence differs from germline, possibly due to a read error. The chain employs TRBV6-6 and TRBJ2-7; TRBD2 might be the D (5 bases). The CDR3 consists of 13 residues. Germline V CDR1 and CDR2: MNHNY, SVGAGI (reference sequence). DNA for the CDR3: TGTGCCAGCAATTACAAGGGAGTGGAAGGGCAGTACTTC. This codes for CASNYKGVEGQYF.